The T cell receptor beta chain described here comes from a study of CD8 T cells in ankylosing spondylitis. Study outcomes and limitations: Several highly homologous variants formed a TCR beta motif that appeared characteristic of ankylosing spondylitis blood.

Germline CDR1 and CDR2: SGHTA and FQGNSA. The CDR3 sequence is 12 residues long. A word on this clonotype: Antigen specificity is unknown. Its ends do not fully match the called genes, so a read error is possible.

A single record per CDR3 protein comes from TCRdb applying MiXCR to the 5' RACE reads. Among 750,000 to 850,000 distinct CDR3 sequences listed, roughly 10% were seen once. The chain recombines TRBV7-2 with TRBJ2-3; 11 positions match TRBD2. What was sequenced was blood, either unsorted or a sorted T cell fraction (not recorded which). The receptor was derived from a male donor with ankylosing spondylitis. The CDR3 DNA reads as TGTGCCAGCAGCCTAGCGGGAGGTTCCAAGTATTTT. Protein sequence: CASSLAGGSKYF.